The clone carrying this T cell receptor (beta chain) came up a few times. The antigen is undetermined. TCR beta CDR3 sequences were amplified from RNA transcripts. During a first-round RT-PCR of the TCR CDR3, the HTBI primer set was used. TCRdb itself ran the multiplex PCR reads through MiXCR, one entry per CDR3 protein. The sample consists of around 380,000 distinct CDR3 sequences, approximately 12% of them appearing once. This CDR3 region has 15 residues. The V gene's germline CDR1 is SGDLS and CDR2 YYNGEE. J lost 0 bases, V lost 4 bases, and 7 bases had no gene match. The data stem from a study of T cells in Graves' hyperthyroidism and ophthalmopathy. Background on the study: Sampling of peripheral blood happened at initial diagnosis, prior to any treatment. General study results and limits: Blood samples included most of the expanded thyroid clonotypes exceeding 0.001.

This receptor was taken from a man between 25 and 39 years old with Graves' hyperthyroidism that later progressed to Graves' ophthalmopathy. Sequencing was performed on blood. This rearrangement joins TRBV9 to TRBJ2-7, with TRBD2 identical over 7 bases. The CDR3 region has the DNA TGTGCCAGCAGCACGGGAGCGGGGACCTCCTACGAGCAGTACTTC. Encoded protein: CASSTGAGTSYEQYF.